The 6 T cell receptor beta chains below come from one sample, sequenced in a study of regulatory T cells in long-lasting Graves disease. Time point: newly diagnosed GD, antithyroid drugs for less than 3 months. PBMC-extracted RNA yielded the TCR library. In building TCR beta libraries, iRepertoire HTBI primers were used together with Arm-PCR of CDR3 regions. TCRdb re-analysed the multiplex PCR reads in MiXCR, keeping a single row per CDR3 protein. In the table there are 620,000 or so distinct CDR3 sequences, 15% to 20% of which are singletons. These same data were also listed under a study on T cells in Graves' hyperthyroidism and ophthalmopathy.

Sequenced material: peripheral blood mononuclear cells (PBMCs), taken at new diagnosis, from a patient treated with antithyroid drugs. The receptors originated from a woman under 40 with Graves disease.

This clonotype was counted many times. The CDR3 sequence is CASSVLAPDTQYF. CDR3 DNA: TGTGCCAGCAGTGTACTAGCTCCCGATACGCAGTATTTT. The chain employs TRBV6-1 and TRBJ2-3, with D possibly TRBD2 on 6 matching bases. This CDR3 is built from 13 residues. Germline CDR1 is MNHNS and CDR2 is SASEGT. V shed 4 bases and J shed 6 bases, with 11 bases lying between them.

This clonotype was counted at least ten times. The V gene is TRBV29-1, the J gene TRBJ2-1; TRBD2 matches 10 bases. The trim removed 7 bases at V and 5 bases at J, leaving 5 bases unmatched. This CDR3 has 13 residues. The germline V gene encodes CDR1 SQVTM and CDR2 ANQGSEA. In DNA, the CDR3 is TGCAGCGCCCGGACTAGCGGTCACAATGAGCAGTTCTTC. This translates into CSARTSGHNEQFF.

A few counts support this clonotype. The CDR3 here is CSASGQNIQYF. The CDR3 DNA reads as TGCAGTGCTAGTGGCCAAAACATTCAGTACTTC. The chain combines TRBV20-1 with TRBJ2-4, with no clear D. The germline V and J ends were trimmed by 3 bases and 5 bases, with 5 bases remaining between them. CDR1 is DFQATT, CDR2 SNEGSKA, per germline (reference sequence). This CDR3 is built from 11 residues.

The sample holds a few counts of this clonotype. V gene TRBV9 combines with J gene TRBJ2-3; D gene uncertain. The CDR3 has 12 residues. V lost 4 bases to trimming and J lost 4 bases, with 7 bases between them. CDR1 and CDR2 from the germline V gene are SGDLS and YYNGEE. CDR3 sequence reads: CASSRLSDTQYF. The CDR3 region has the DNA TGTGCCAGCAGCCGCTTATCAGATACGCAGTATTTT.

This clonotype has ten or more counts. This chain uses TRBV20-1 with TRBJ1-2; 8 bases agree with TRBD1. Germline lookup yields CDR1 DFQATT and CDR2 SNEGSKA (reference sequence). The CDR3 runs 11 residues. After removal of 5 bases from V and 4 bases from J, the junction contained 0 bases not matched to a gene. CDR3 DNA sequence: TGCAGTGCTGGACAGGGCTATGGCTACACCTTC. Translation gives CSAGQGYGYTF.

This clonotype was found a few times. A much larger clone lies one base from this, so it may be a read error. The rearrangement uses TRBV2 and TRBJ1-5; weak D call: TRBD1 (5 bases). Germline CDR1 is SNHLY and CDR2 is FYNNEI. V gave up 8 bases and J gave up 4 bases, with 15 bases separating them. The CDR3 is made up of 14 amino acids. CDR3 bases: TGTGCCAGCGGCCCCGGGACCTTAAATCAGCCCCAGCATTTT. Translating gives CASGPGTLNQPQHF.